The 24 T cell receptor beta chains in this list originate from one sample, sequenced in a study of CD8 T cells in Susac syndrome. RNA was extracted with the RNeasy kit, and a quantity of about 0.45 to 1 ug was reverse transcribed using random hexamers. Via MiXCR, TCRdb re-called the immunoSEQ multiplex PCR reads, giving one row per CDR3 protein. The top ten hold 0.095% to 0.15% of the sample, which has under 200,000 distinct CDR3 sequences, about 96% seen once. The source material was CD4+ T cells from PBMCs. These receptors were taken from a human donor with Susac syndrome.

Written as DNA, the CDR3 is TGTGCCAGCAGTCCGGACAGGGGGACCGATGTTGGGTACTCCAATCAGCCCCAGCATTTT. This translates into CASSPDRGTDVGYSNQPQHF. The chain is built from TRBV12-3 or TRBV12-4 and TRBJ1-5, with 10 bases aligning to TRBD1. The CDR3 is 20 amino acids. The V and J ends lost 5 bases and 3 bases, in that order; junction bases with no gene match: 19.

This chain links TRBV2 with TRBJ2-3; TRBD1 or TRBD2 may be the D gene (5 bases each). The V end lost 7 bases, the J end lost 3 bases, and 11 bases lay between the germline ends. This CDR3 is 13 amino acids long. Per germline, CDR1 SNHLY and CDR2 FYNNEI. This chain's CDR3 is CASKQWGTDTQYF. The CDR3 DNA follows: TGTGCCAGCAAGCAATGGGGGACAGATACGCAGTATTTT.

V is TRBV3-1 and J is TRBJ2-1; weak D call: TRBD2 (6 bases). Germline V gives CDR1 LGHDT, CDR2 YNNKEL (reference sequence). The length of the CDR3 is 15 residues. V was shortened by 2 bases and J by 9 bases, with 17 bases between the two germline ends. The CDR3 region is CASSQSRVLGGEQFF. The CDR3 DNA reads TGTGCCAGCAGCCAAAGCCGCGTGCTGGGGGGTGAGCAGTTCTTC.

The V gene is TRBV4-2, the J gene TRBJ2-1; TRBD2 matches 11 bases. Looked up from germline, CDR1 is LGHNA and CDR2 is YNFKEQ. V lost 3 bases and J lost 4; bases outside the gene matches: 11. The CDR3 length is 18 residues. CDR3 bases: TGTGCCAGCAGCCACGGGCAGACCGGGACTAGCGGATACAATGAGCAGTTCTTC. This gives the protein CASSHGQTGTSGYNEQFF.

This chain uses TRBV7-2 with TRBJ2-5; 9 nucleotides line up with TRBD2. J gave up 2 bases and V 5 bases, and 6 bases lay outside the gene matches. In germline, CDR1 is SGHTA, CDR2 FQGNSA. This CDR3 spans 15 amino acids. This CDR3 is CASSLSSGTQETQYF. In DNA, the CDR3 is TGTGCCAGCAGCCTGTCTAGCGGGACGCAAGAGACCCAGTACTTC. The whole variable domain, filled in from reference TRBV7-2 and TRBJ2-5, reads GAGVSQSPSNKVTEKGKDVELRCDPISGHTALYWYRQSLGQGLEFLIYFQGNSAPDKSGLPSDRFSAERTGGSVSTLTIQRTQQEDSAVYLCASSLSSGTQETQYFGPGTRLLVL.

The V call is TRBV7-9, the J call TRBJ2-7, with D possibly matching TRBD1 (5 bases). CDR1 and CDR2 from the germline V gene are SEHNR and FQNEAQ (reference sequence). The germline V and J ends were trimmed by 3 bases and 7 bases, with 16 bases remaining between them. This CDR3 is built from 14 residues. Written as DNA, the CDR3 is TGTGCCAGCAGCTTTGGTCAGGGTCTCGGGGAGCAGTACTTC. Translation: CASSFGQGLGEQYF.

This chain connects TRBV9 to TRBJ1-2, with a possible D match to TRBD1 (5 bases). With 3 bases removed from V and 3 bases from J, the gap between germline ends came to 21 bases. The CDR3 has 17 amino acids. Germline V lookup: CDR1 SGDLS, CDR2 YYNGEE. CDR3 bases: TGTGCCAGCAGCGAGGACATAAGGGCACTTTCCGACTATGGCTACACCTTC. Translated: CASSEDIRALSDYGYTF. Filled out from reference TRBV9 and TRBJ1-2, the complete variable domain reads DSGVTQTPKHLITATGQRVTLRCSPRSGDLSVYWYQQSLDQGLQFLIQYYNGEERAKGNILERFSAQQFPDLHSELNLSSLELGDSALYFCASSEDIRALSDYGYTFGSGTRLTVV.

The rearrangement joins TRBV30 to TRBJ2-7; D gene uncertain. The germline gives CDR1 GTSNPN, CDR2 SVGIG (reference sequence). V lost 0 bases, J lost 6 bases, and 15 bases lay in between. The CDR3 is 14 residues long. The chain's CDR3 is CAWSVKGYASEQYF. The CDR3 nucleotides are TGTGCCTGGAGTGTCAAAGGGTACGCGAGCGAGCAGTACTTC.

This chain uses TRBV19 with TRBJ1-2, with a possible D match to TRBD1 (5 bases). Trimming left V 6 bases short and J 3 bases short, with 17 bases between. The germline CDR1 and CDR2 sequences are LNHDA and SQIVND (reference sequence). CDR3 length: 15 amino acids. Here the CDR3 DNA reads TGTGCCAGTAGCCCTCAGGGATTCAAGGACTATGGCTACACCTTC. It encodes CASSPQGFKDYGYTF.

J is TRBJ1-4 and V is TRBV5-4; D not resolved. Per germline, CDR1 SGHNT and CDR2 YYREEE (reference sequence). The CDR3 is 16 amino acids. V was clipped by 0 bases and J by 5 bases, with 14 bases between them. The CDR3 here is CASSLAGTNPNEKLFF. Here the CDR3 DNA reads TGTGCCAGCAGCTTGGCAGGAACTAATCCGAATGAAAAACTGTTTTTT.

CDR3 region: CASSLAVNPHGNIQYF. In DNA form, the CDR3 reads TGCGCCAGCAGCTTGGCCGTAAATCCCCATGGAAACATTCAGTACTTC. The chain joins TRBV5-1 to TRBJ2-4; D ambiguous. V was trimmed by 0 bases and J by 6 bases, leaving 16 bases between them. CDR1 is SGHRS and CDR2 is YFSETQ in the germline V gene. The CDR3 loop spans 16 amino acids.

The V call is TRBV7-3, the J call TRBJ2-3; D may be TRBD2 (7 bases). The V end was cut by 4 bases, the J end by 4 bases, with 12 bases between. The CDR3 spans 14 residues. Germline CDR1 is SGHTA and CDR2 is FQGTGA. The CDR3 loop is CASSSGGPADTQYF. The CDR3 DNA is TGTGCCAGCAGCTCGGGGGGCCCGGCAGATACGCAGTATTTT.

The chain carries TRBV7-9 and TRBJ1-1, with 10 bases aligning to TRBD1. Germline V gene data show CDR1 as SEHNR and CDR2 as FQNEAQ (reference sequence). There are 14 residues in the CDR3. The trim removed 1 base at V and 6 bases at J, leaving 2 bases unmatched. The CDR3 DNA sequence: TGTGCCAGCAGCTTAGACGGACAGGGGGCTGAAGCTTTCTTT. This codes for CASSLDGQGAEAFF.

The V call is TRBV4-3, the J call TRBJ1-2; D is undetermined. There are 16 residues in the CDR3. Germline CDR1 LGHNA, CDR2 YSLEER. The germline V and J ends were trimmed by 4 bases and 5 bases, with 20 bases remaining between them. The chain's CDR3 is CASSPSDRGNTYGYTF. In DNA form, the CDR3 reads TGCGCCAGCAGCCCATCCGATCGGGGAAATACGTATGGCTACACCTTC.

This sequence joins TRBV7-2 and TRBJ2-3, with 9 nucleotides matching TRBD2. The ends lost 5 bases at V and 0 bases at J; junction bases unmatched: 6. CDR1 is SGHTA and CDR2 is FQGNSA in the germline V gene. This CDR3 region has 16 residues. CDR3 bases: TGTGCCAGCAGCAGAGGACTAGCGCGTAGCACAGATACGCAGTATTTT. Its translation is CASSRGLARSTDTQYF.

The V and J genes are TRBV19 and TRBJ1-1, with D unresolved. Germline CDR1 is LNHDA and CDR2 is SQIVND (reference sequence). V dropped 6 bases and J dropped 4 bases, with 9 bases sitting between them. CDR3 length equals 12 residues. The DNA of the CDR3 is TGTGCCAGTAGGCGGGTGAGCACTGAAGCTTTCTTT. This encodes CASRRVSTEAFF. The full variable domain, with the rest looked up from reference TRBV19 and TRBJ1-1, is DGGITQSPKYLFRKEGQNVTLSCEQNLNHDAMYWYRQDPGQGLRLIYYSQIVNDFQKGDIAEGYSVSREKKESFPLTVTSAQKNPTAFYLCASRRVSTEAFFGQGTRLTVV.

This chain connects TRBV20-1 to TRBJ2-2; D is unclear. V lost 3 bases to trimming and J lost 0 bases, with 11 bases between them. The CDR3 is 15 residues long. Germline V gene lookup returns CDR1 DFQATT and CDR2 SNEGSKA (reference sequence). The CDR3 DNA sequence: TGCAGTGCTAGGGCGGCGGCTACGAACACCGGGGAGCTGTTTTTT. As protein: CSARAAATNTGELFF.

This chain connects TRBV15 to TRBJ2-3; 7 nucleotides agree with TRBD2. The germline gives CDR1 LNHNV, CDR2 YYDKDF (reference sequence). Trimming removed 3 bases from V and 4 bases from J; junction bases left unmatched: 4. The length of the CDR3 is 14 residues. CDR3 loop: CATSRGGGADTQYF. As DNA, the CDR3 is TGTGCCACCAGCAGGGGCGGGGGAGCAGATACGCAGTATTTT. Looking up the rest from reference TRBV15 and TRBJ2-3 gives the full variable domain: DAMVIQNPRYQVTQFGKPVTLSCSQTLNHNVMYWYQQKSSQAPKLLFHYYDKDFNNEADTPDNFQSRRPNTSFCFLDIRSPGLGDTAMYLCATSRGGGADTQYFGPGTRLTVL.

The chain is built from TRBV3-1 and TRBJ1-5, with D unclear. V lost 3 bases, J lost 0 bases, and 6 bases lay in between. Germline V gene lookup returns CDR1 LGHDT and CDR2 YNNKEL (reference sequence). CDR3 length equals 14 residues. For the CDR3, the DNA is TGTGCCAGCAGCCATAGTAATAGCAATCAGCCCCAGCATTTT. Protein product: CASSHSNSNQPQHF.

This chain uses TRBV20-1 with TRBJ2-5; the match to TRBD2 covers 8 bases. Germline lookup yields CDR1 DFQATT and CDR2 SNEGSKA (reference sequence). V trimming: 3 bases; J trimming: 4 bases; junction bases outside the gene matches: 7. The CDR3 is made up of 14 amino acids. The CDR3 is CSASWGLGGETQYF. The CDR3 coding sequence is TGCAGTGCTAGTTGGGGACTAGGGGGAGAGACCCAGTACTTC.

The CDR3 DNA is TGTGCCAGCAGTCGGACTAGCGGGAGCAGGGAGTACAATGAGCAGTTCTTC. Translation: CASSRTSGSREYNEQFF. This sequence joins TRBV7-8 and TRBJ2-1, with 13 bases fitting TRBD2. The V gene end was trimmed by 6 bases and the J gene end by 4 bases; junction bases not matched to a gene: 9. This CDR3 region has 17 residues. Germline V gives CDR1 SGHVS, CDR2 FQNEAQ. Looking up the rest from reference TRBV7-8 and TRBJ2-1 gives the full variable domain: GAGVSQSPRYKVAKRGQDVALRCDPISGHVSLFWYQQALGQGPEFLTYFQNEAQLDKSGLPSDRFFAERPEGSVSTLKIQRTQQEDSAVYLCASSRTSGSREYNEQFFGPGTRLTVL.

The CDR3 coding sequence is TGTGCCAGCAGCCAAGATTTCGGGGCTGGGGCCAACGTCCTGACTTTC. Protein product: CASSQDFGAGANVLTF. The chain joins TRBV14 to TRBJ2-6, with D possibly TRBD2 on 5 matching bases. This CDR3 comprises 16 residues. Germline-derived CDR1 and CDR2 are SGHDN and FVKESK. The V and J ends lost 0 bases and 2 bases respectively, with 8 bases between them.

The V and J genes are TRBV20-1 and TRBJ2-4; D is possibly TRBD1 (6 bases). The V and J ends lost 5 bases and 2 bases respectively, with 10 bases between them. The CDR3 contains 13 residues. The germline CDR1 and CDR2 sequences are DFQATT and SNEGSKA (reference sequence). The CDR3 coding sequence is TGCAGTGCTTACAGGGCCCCCAAAAACATTCAGTACTTC. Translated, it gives CSAYRAPKNIQYF.

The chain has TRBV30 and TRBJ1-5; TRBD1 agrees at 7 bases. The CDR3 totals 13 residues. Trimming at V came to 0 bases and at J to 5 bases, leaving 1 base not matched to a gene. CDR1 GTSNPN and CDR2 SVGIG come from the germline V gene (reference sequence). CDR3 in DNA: TGTGCCTGGAGTGTACAGGGGCATCAGCCCCAGCATTTT. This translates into CAWSVQGHQPQHF.